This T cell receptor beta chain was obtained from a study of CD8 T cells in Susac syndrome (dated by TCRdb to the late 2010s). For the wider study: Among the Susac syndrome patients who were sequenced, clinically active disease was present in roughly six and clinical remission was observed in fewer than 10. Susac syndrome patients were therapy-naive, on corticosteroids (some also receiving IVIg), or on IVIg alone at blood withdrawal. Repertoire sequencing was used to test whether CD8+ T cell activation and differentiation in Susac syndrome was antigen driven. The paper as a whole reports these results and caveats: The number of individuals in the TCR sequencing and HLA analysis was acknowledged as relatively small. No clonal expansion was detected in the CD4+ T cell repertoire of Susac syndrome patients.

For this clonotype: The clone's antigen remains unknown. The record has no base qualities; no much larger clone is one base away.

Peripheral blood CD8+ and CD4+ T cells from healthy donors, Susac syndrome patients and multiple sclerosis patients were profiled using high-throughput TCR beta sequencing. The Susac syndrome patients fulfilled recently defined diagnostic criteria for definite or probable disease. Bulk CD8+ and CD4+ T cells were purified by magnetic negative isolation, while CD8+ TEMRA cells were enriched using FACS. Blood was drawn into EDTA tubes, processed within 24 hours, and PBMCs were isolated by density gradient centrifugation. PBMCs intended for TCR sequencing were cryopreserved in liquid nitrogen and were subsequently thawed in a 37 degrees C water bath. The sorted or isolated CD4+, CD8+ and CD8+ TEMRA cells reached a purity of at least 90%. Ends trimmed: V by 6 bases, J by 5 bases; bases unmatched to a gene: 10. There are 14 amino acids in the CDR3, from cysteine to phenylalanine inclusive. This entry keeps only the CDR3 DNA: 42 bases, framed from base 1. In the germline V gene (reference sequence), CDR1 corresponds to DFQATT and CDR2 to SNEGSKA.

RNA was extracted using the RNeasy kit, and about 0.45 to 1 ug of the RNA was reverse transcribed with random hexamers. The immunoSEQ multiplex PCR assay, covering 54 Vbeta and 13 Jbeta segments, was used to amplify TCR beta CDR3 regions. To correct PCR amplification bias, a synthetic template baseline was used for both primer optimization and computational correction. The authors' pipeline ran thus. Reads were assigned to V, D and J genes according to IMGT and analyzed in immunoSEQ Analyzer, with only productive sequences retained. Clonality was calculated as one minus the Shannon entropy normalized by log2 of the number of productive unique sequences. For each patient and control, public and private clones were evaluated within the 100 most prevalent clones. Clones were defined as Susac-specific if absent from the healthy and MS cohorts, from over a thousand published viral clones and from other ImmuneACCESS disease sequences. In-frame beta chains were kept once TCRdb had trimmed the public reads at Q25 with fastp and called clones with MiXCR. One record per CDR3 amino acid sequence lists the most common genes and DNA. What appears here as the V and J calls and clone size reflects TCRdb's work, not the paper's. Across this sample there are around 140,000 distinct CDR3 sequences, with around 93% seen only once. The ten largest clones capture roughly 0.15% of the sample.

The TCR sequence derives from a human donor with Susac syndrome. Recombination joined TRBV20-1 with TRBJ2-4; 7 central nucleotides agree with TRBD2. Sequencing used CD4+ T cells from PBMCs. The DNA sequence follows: TGCAGTGCGGCCGTCGGGCTAGCGGAAAACATTCAGTACTTC. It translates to CSAAVGLAENIQYF.